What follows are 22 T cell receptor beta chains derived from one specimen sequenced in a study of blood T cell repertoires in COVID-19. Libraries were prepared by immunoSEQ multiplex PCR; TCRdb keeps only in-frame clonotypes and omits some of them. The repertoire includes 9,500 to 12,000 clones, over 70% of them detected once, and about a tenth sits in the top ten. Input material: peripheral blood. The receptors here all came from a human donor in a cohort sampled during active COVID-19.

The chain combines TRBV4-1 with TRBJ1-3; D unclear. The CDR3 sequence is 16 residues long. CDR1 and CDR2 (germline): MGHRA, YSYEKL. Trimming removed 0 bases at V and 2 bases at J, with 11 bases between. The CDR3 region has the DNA TGCGCCAGCAGCCAAGATCAGCCGGGGACTGGAAACACCATATATTTT. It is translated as CASSQDQPGTGNTIYF.

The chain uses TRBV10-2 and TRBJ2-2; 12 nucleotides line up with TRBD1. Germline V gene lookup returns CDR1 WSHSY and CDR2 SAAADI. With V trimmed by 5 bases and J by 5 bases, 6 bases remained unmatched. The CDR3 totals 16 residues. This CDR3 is CASSPGQGAVTGELFF. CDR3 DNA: TGCGCCAGCAGTCCGGGACAGGGGGCGGTTACCGGGGAGCTGTTTTTT.

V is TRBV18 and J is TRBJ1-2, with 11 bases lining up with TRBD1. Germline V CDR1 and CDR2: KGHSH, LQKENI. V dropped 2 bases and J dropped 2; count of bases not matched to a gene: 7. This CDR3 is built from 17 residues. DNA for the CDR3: TGTGCCAGCTCACCAGTAGCCCGGGACAGGGGGAACTATGGCTACACCTTC. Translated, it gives CASSPVARDRGNYGYTF.

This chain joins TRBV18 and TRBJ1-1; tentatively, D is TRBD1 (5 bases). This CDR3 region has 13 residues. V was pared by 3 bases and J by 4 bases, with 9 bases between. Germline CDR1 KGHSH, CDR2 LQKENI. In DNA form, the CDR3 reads TGTGCCAGCTCACCCCCTGGGGCCACTGAAGCTTTCTTT. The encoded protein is CASSPPGATEAFF.

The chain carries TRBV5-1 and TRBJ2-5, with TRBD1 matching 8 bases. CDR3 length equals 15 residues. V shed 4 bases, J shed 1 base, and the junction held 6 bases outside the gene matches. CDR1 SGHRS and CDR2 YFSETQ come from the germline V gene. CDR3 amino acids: CASSAGQVIQETQYF. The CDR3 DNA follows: TGCGCCAGCAGCGCGGGACAGGTAATCCAAGAGACCCAGTACTTC.

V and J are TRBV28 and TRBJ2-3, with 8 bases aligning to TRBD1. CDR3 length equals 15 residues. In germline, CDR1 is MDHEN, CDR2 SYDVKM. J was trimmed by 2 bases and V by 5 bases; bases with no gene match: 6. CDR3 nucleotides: TGTGCCAGCAGTCGATGGACAGGGAACACAGATACGCAGTATTTT. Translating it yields CASSRWTGNTDTQYF.

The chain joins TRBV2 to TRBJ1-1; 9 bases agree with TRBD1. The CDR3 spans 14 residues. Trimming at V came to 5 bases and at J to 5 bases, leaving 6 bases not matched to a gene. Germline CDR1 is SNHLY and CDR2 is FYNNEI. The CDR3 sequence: CASSRQGERTEAFF. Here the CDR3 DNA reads TGTGCCAGCAGTCGACAGGGGGAGAGAACTGAAGCTTTCTTT.

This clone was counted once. CDR3 in DNA: TGTGCCAGCAGCTTAGAACGGGCAGGGATGGATTCTGGCTACACCTTC. The encoded protein is CASSLERAGMDSGYTF. This chain connects TRBV7-2 to TRBJ1-2; tentative D call: TRBD1 (5 bases). The germline V gene encodes CDR1 SGHTA and CDR2 FQGNSA. The CDR3 is made up of 16 amino acids. The V end was cut by 1 base, the J end by 7 bases, with 19 bases between.

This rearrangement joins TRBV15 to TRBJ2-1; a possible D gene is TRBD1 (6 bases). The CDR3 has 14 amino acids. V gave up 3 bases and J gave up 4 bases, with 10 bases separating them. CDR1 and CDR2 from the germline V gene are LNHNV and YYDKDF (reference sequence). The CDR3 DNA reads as TGTGCCACCAGCAGGGACAGTCTTTACAATGAGCAGTTCTTC. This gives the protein CATSRDSLYNEQFF.

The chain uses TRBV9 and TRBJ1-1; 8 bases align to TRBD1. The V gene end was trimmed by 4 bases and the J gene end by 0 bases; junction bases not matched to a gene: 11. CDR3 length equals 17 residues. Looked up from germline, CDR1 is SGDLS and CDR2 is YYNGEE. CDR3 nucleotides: TGTGCCAGCAGCTCACGTCCCGGGACAGGACTGAACACTGAAGCTTTCTTT. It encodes CASSSRPGTGLNTEAFF.

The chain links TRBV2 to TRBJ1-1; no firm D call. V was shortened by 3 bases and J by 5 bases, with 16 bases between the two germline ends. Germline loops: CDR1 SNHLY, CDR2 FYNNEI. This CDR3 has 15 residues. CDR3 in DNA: TGTGCCAGCAGTGATACCTTTACCTCGCGAACTGAAGCTTTCTTT. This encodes CASSDTFTSRTEAFF.

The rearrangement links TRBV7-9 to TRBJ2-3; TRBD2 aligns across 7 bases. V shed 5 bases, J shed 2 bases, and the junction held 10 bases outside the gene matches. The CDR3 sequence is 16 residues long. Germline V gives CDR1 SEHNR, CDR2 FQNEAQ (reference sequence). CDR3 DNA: TGTGCCAGCAGCCCCCCCCCTAGCGGACCCACAGATACGCAGTATTTT. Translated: CASSPPPSGPTDTQYF.

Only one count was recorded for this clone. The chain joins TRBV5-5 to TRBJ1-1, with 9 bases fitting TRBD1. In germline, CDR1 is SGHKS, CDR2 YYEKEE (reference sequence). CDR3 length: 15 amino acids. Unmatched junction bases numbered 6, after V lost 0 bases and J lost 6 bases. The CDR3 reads CASSLEGQGESEAFF. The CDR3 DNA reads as TGTGCCAGCAGCTTGGAGGGACAGGGAGAGTCTGAAGCTTTCTTT.

The DNA of the CDR3 is TGTGCCAGCAGTTGGCGGTCTAACTATGGCTACACCTTC. This translates into CASSWRSNYGYTF. The chain has TRBV6-5 and TRBJ1-2; the D is unclear. Trimming removed 4 bases at V and 0 bases at J, with 6 bases between. Germline V gene data show CDR1 as MNHEY and CDR2 as SVGAGI. This CDR3 is 13 amino acids long.

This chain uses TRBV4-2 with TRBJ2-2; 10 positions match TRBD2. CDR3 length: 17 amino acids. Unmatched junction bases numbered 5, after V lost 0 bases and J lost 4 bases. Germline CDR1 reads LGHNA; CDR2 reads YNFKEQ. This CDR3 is CASSQENSGGSTGELFF. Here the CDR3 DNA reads TGTGCCAGCAGCCAAGAGAATAGCGGGGGGTCCACCGGGGAGCTGTTTTTT.

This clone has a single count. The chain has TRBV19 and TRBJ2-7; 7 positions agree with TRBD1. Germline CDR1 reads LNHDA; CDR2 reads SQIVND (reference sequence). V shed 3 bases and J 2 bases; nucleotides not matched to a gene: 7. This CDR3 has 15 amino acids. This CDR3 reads CASSIGHRGAYEQYF. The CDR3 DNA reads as TGTGCCAGTAGTATCGGTCACAGGGGAGCCTACGAGCAGTACTTC.

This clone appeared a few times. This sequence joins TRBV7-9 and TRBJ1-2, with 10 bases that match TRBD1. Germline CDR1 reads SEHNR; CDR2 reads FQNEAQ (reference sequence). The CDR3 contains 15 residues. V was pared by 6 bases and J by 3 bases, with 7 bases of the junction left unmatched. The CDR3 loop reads CASRARQGAHYGYTF. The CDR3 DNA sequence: TGTGCCAGCAGGGCAAGACAGGGGGCTCACTATGGCTACACCTTC.

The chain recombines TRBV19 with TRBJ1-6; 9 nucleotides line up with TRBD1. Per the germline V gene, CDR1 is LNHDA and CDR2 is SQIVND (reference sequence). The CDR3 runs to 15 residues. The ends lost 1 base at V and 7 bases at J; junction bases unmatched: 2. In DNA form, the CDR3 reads TGTGCCAGTAGTATAGTCGGACAGGGGAATTCACCCCTCCACTTT. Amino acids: CASSIVGQGNSPLHF.

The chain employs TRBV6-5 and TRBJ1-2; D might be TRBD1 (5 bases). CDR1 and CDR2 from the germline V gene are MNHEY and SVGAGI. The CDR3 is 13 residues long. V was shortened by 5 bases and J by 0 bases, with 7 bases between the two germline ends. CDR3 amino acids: CASSRGTNYGYTF. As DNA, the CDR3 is TGTGCCAGCAGTAGGGGTACTAACTATGGCTACACCTTC.

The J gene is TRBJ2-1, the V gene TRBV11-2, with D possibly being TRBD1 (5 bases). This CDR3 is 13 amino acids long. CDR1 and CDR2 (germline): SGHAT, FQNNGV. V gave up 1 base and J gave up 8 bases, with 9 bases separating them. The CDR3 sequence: CASSLGKGDEQFF. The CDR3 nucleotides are TGTGCCAGCAGCTTAGGTAAAGGGGATGAGCAGTTCTTC.

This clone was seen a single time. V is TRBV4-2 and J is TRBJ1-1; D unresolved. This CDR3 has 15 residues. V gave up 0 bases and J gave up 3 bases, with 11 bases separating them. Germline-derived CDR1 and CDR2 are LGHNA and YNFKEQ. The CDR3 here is CASSQDNSVDTEAFF. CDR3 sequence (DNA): TGTGCCAGCAGCCAAGATAACTCGGTGGACACTGAAGCTTTCTTT.

The CDR3 loop is CASTPTGTGKAQYF. CDR3 coding DNA: TGTGCCAGTACCCCAACCGGGACAGGAAAAGCGCAGTATTTT. The genes are TRBV19 and TRBJ2-3, with TRBD1 matching 8 bases. Germline V lookup: CDR1 LNHDA, CDR2 SQIVND (reference sequence). The junction had 13 bases not matched to a gene; V was cut back by 7 bases and J by 10 bases. The CDR3 has 14 residues.